Sequencing of this T cell receptor (beta chain) was carried out in a study of cytomegalovirus exposure and HLA in healthy donors. The V and J ends lost 1 base and 4 bases respectively, with 13 bases between them. The CDR3 has 15 residues. CDR1 and CDR2 from the germline V gene are LGHNA and YNFKEQ. The PCR ran on 60 Vbeta and 13 Jbeta primers. Here immunoSEQ multiplex PCR was the method, and the copy in TCRdb shows in-frame clones only, minus some. The data show around 150,000 clones, about 74% seen once. The rearrangement joins TRBV4-2 to TRBJ1-2; the D is unclear. This receptor was identified in a woman aged 45-65 years in good health and CMV-seronegative. The sequencing sample was made of PBMCs. CDR3: CASSQGQQEAYGYTF. CDR3 sequence (DNA): TGTGCCAGCAGCCAAGGGCAGCAGGAGGCCTATGGCTACACCTTC.